This T cell receptor (beta chain) was documented in a study of control samples from healthy donors and cancer patients. The method was immunoSEQ multiplex PCR; TCRdb's version includes in-frame clones alone and lacks a portion of them. The sample records 85,000 to 90,000 clones, over 65% being singletons. The sequenced sample was blood. The clonotype was recovered from a woman in her thirties or forties in good health.

The chain's CDR3 is CASSLAVGQYYEQYF. The CDR3 nucleotides are TGTGCCAGCAGCTTGGCCGTTGGACAGTACTACGAGCAGTACTTC. V and J are TRBV5-5 and TRBJ2-7; a weak D match, TRBD1 (6 bases). Germline V gives CDR1 SGHKS, CDR2 YYEKEE (reference sequence). The V and J ends lost 0 bases and 3 bases respectively, with 13 bases between them. CDR3 size: 15 residues.